This passage covers 21 T cell receptor beta chains from one sample sequenced in a study of blood T cell repertoires in COVID-19. TCRdb's copy holds only in-frame clones and misses some; the assay was immunoSEQ multiplex PCR. This table holds some 530,000 clones, 70% to 90% found once. Specimen: peripheral blood. These receptors were obtained from a human donor in a cohort sampled during active COVID-19.

CDR3 protein: CASSQTPGRATDTQYF. CDR3 bases: TGCGCCAGCAGCCAAACTCCGGGCAGGGCGACAGATACGCAGTATTTT. The chain has TRBV4-1 and TRBJ2-3; TRBD1 is a possible D gene (5 bases). CDR3 length: 16 amino acids. CDR1 is MGHRA, CDR2 YSYEKL, per germline. Trimming removed 2 bases at V and 3 bases at J, with 15 bases between.

The J gene is TRBJ2-7, the V gene TRBV29-1; 10 bases map to TRBD2. The CDR3 is 14 amino acids. The V and J ends lost 6 bases and 4 bases, in that order; junction bases with no gene match: 9. Germline V gene data show CDR1 as SQVTM and CDR2 as ANQGSEA. The CDR3 loop is CSVAKSGGGYEQYF. The CDR3 region has the DNA TGCAGCGTCGCTAAAAGCGGGGGGGGGTACGAGCAGTACTTC.

V usage is TRBV19 and J usage is TRBJ1-1, with no clear D. This CDR3 comprises 14 residues. V lost 7 bases and J 2 bases, leaving 14 bases between the germline ends. CDR1 and CDR2 (germline): LNHDA, SQIVND (reference sequence). The CDR3 DNA sequence: TGTGCCAGTATGGGAGGTCCCCTCAACACTGAAGCTTTCTTT. Amino acids: CASMGGPLNTEAFF.

The chain employs TRBV28 and TRBJ2-7; 13 nucleotides match TRBD2. Germline CDR1 MDHEN, CDR2 SYDVKM. This CDR3 spans 15 amino acids. V lost 3 bases, J lost 4 bases, and 3 bases stayed unmatched. CDR3 sequence reads: CASSLWTSGRYEQYF. As DNA, the CDR3 is TGTGCCAGCAGTTTGTGGACTAGCGGGAGATACGAGCAGTACTTC.

This sequence joins TRBV10-1 and TRBJ2-2; D is perhaps TRBD2 (5 bases). V lost 0 bases and J lost 0, with 17 bases in between. The CDR3 has 19 amino acids. The germline V gene encodes CDR1 WNHNN and CDR2 SYGVQD (reference sequence). The CDR3 is CASSESIRTLSTNTGELFF. The CDR3 DNA reads as TGCGCCAGCAGTGAGTCAATAAGGACTCTCTCGACGAACACCGGGGAGCTGTTTTTT.

This clone occurred once. The rearrangement uses TRBV5-6 and TRBJ1-2; D may be TRBD1 (6 bases). The V end was cut by 6 bases, the J end by 8 bases, with 17 bases between. CDR1 and CDR2 (germline): SGHDT, YYEEEE. The CDR3 consists of 13 residues. Written as DNA, the CDR3 is TGTGCCAGCACCTTACAGGGTATAGGGGGCTACACCTTC. This gives the protein CASTLQGIGGYTF. Full variable domain (missing parts from reference TRBV5-6 and TRBJ1-2): DAGVTQSPTHLIKTRGQQVTLRCSPKSGHDTVSWYQQALGQGPQFIFQYYEEEERQRGNFPDRFSGHQFPNYSSELNVNALLLGDSALYLCASTLQGIGGYTFGSGTRLTVV.

V gene TRBV5-1 combines with J gene TRBJ1-3, with D possibly TRBD1 on 6 matching bases. V was pared by 6 bases and J by 0 bases, with 16 bases between. CDR1 is SGHRS and CDR2 is YFSETQ in the germline V gene. This CDR3 contains 16 residues. CDR3: CASMGSQGVSGNTIYF. The DNA for the CDR3 is TGCGCCAGCATGGGATCACAGGGCGTCTCTGGAAACACCATATATTTT.

V usage is TRBV5-1 and J usage is TRBJ2-1; 11 bases map to TRBD2. The CDR3 length is 16 residues. Germline loops: CDR1 SGHRS, CDR2 YFSETQ. The ends lost 0 bases at V and 7 bases at J; junction bases unmatched: 6. CDR3 coding DNA: TGCGCCAGCAGCTTGGATACTAGCGGGAGTGGGAATGAGCAGTTCTTC. This sequence encodes CASSLDTSGSGNEQFF.

The table lists this clone with a count of one. This chain joins TRBV5-1 and TRBJ1-6; D gene unclear. CDR1 SGHRS and CDR2 YFSETQ come from the germline V gene. This CDR3 comprises 15 residues. Trimming shortened V by 0 bases and J by 7 bases, and 11 bases separated the two germline ends. CDR3 residues: CASSLDIGRNSPLHF. The CDR3 DNA is TGCGCCAGCAGCTTGGATATCGGGAGAAATTCACCCCTCCACTTT.

The chain combines TRBV6-5 with TRBJ1-2; 7 bases map to TRBD1. The CDR3 has 13 residues. The germline V gene encodes CDR1 MNHEY and CDR2 SVGAGI. V shed 6 bases and J 2 bases; nucleotides not matched to a gene: 3. The DNA of the CDR3 is TGTGCCAGCAGACAGGGGAACAACTATGGCTACACCTTC. Protein sequence: CASRQGNNYGYTF.

The chain has TRBV24-1 and TRBJ2-1; TRBD1 matches 8 bases. Losses at the gene ends were 3 bases for V and 6 bases for J; bases not matched to a gene: 6. The CDR3 runs to 15 residues. The V gene's germline CDR1 is KGHDR and CDR2 SFDVKD. The CDR3, as DNA: TGTGCCACCAGTGATCCCGTCGGACAGGGCAATGAGCAGTTCTTC. Translated: CATSDPVGQGNEQFF.

The rearrangement uses TRBV5-1 and TRBJ2-1, with no clear D. With 1 base removed from V and 5 bases from J, the gap between germline ends came to 4 bases. Germline values: CDR1 SGHRS, CDR2 YFSETQ. The CDR3 is 12 residues long. The chain's CDR3 is CASSLTNNEQFF. CDR3 in DNA: TGCGCCAGCAGCTTGACTAACAATGAGCAGTTCTTC.

The V and J genes are TRBV7-8 and TRBJ1-6, with 9 bases fitting TRBD1. CDR1 and CDR2 (germline): SGHVS, FQNEAQ. J gave up 7 bases and V 4 bases, and 2 bases lay outside the gene matches. CDR3 length: 14 amino acids. The CDR3 loop is CASSYGTGNSPLHF. In nucleotides, the CDR3 is TGTGCCAGCAGCTACGGGACAGGGAATTCACCCCTCCACTTT.

The rearrangement joins TRBV2 to TRBJ1-2; the D gene is possibly TRBD1 (6 bases). Trimming shortened V by 6 bases and J by 2 bases, and 10 bases separated the two germline ends. Germline V gene data show CDR1 as SNHLY and CDR2 as FYNNEI. The CDR3 spans 13 residues. In nucleotides, the CDR3 is TGTGCCAGCAGCGTAGACAGGAACTATGGCTACACCTTC. This sequence encodes CASSVDRNYGYTF.

This sequence joins TRBV3-1 (or the pseudogene TRBV3-2) and TRBJ2-2; 9 bases match TRBD1. Germline loops: CDR1 LGHDT, CDR2 YNNKEL (reference sequence). Trimming took 4 bases from V and 4 from J; bases not matched to a gene: 13. This CDR3 is 18 amino acids long. CDR3 protein: CASSRGQGMGVGTGELFF. The CDR3 DNA follows: TGTGCCAGCAGCCGGGGACAGGGAATGGGAGTGGGCACCGGGGAGCTGTTTTTT.

J is TRBJ2-3 and V is TRBV30, with TRBD1 matching over 12 bases. Germline V gene data show CDR1 as GTSNPN and CDR2 as SVGIG (reference sequence). The CDR3 covers 16 residues. Losses at the gene ends were 3 bases for V and 4 bases for J; bases not matched to a gene: 8. The CDR3 region has the DNA TGTGCCTGGAGGCTCCGGGACAGGGGGCCGGCAGATACGCAGTATTTT. This gives the protein CAWRLRDRGPADTQYF.

The rearrangement uses TRBV19 and TRBJ2-1; TRBD1 matches 10 bases. The CDR3 is 13 residues long. The J segment lost 2 bases and the V segment lost 8 bases, leaving 0 bases of the junction unmatched. Germline V gene lookup returns CDR1 LNHDA and CDR2 SQIVND (reference sequence). Written as DNA, the CDR3 is TGTGCCAGTGGACAGGGGGCCTACAATGAGCAGTTCTTC. It is translated as CASGQGAYNEQFF.

This clone was detected only once. The chain links TRBV24-1 to TRBJ2-1, with D possibly TRBD2 on 6 matching bases. The germline V and J ends were trimmed by 1 base and 0 bases, with 9 bases remaining between them. From germline, CDR1 is KGHDR and CDR2 SFDVKD. There are 16 residues in the CDR3. The CDR3, as DNA: TGTGCCACCAGTGATTTATTCGGGAGCTCCTACAATGAGCAGTTCTTC. It yields the protein CATSDLFGSSYNEQFF.

The gene calls are TRBV15 and TRBJ2-5, with 8 positions matching TRBD2. The CDR3 is 16 amino acids. Germline-derived CDR1 and CDR2 are LNHNV and YYDKDF (reference sequence). J gave up 6 bases and V 7 bases, and 16 bases lay outside the gene matches. In DNA, the CDR3 is TGTGCCACCACCTATACAGGTGGGACTAGAGGTCAGACCCAGTACTTC. Protein: CATTYTGGTRGQTQYF.

The table lists this clone with a few counts. The chain is built from TRBV7-6 and TRBJ1-4; D is uncertain. Germline CDR1 is SGHVS and CDR2 is FNYEAQ. The V and J ends lost 5 bases and 0 bases respectively, with 16 bases between them. CDR3 size: 17 residues. The CDR3 nucleotides read TGTGCCAGCAGCCCAACCCGAGGGATAGCAACTAATGAAAAACTGTTTTTT. Protein sequence: CASSPTRGIATNEKLFF.

The chain is built from TRBV7-3 and TRBJ2-5; 10 bases align to TRBD1. In germline, CDR1 is SGHTA, CDR2 FQGTGA. The CDR3 spans 15 residues. Trimming at V came to 2 bases and at J to 7 bases, leaving 7 bases not matched to a gene. This CDR3 reads CASSLEGQGPGTQYF. Here the CDR3 DNA reads TGTGCCAGCAGCTTAGAGGGACAGGGGCCAGGGACCCAGTACTTC. Using reference TRBV7-3 and TRBJ2-5 for the parts outside the CDR3, the full variable domain is GAGVSQTPSNKVTEKGKYVELRCDPISGHTALYWYRQSLGQGPEFLIYFQGTGAADDSGLPNDRFFAVRPEGSVSTLKIQRTERGDSAVYLCASSLEGQGPGTQYFGPGTRLLVL.